This TCR beta chain derives from a study of T cells in Graves' hyperthyroidism and ophthalmopathy. V gave up 3 bases and J gave up 4 bases, with 17 bases separating them. The CDR3 covers 15 residues. The germline V gene encodes CDR1 SGHRS and CDR2 YFSETQ. TCR beta CDR3 sequences were amplified from RNA transcripts. HTBI primers were the set used in a first-round RT-PCR of the TCR CDR3. TCRdb called the multiplex PCR reads again in MiXCR, with one record for every CDR3 protein. The table includes just over 550,000 distinct CDR3 sequences, 40% to 55% detected once. This TCR came from a woman aged 18-29 years with Graves' hyperthyroidism. Sample: peripheral blood or thyroid tissue (not recorded which). The chain uses TRBV5-1 and TRBJ2-7, with a tentative D call TRBD1 (6 bases). Written as DNA, the CDR3 is TGCGCCAGCAGCTGGGAACATGGGGGCTCTTACGAGCAGTACTTC. Amino acids: CASSWEHGGSYEQYF.